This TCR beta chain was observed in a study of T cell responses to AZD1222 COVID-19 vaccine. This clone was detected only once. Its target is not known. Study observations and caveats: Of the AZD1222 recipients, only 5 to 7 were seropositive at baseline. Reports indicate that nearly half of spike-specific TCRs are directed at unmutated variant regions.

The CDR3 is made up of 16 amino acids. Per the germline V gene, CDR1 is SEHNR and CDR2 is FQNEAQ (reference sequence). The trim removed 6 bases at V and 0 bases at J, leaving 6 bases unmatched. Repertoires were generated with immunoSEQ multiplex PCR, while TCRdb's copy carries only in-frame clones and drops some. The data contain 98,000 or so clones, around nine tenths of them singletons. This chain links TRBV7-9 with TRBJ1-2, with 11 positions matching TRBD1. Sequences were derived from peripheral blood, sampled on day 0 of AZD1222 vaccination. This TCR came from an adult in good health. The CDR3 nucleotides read TGTGCCAGCAGAGGGACAGGGGGATACTCTAACTATGGCTACACCTTC. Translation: CASRGTGGYSNYGYTF.